What follows is one TCR beta chain and its context. This sample stems from a study of blood T cell repertoires in COVID-19. As for the study in general: T cells, B-cell-depleted T cells, or PBMCs provided the cDNA or gDNA that served as material.

Using immunoSEQ multiplex PCR, the repertoire was profiled, and TCRdb retains in-frame clones only, with some absent. The profile shows a few hundred thousand clones, 88% of them singletons. Source material: peripheral blood. The clonotype was recovered from a woman in her twenties or thirties with acute or convalescent COVID-19.

The CDR3 nucleotides are TGTGCCAGCAGCTTAGGTGTTACAGGGGGACAAGAAAAACTGTTTTTT. The encoded protein is CASSLGVTGGQEKLFF. This chain links TRBV11-2 with TRBJ1-4; TRBD1 matches 8 bases. This CDR3 contains 16 residues. The germline gives CDR1 SGHAT, CDR2 FQNNGV. The trim removed 1 base at V and 8 bases at J, leaving 9 bases unmatched.